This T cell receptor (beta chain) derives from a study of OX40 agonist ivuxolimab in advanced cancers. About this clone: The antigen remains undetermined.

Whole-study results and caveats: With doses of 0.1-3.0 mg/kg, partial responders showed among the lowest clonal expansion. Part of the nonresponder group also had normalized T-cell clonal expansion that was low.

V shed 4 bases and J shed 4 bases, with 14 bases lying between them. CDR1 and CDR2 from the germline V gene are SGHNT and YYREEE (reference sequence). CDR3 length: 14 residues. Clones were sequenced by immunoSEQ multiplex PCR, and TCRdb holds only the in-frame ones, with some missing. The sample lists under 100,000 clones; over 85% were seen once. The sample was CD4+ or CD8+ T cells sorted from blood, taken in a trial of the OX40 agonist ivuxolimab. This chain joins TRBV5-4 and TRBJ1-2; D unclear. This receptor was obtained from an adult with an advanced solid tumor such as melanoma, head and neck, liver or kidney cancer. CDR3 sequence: CASSPGGGIYGYTF. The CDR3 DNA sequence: TGTGCCAGCAGCCCGGGAGGTGGAATCTATGGCTACACCTTC.